One sample yielded the 5 T cell receptor beta chains listed below, sequenced in a study of T-cell reconstitution after alpha-beta-depleted transplantation in children. Library preparation (for TCRbeta) was performed with unique molecular identifiers. Using its own MiXCR run on the PCR reads, TCRdb lists one record per CDR3 protein. The data contain fewer than 550,000 distinct CDR3 sequences, about a sixth of them singletons. The source was PBMCs, mostly from graft donor cells, collected 360 days after TCRalphabeta/CD19-depleted stem cell transplant. The origin of the receptors is a boy under two years old who had a stem cell transplant for Wiskott-Aldrich syndrome, so the T cells may come from the graft donor.

The chain joins TRBV27 to TRBJ2-1; D gene uncertain. Looked up from germline, CDR1 is MNHEY and CDR2 is SMNVEV (reference sequence). Trimming removed 5 bases at V and 8 bases at J, with 13 bases between. CDR3 length: 13 residues. As DNA, the CDR3 is TGTGCCAGCAGTCACCGCCGAGAAGATGAGCAGTTCTTC. Its protein product is CASSHRREDEQFF.

This clonotype appeared a few times. The V gene is TRBV11-2, the J gene TRBJ2-7; no definite D call. V was pared by 2 bases and J by 2 bases, with 10 bases between. The CDR3 totals 14 residues. Germline V gene data show CDR1 as SGHAT and CDR2 as FQNNGV. Written as DNA, the CDR3 is TGTGCCAGCAGCTTAAAATACCCCACCTACGAGCAGTACTTC. Protein: CASSLKYPTYEQYF.

This clonotype has more than one count but fewer than ten. J is TRBJ1-1 and V is TRBV20-1; possibly TRBD1 for D (6 bases). Per the germline V gene, CDR1 is DFQATT and CDR2 is SNEGSKA (reference sequence). The V end lost 6 bases, the J end lost 5 bases, and 13 bases lay between the germline ends. The CDR3 extends over 12 amino acids. This CDR3 is CSAIHGTTEAFF. The CDR3 DNA is TGCAGTGCAATCCACGGGACAACTGAAGCTTTCTTT.

In this sample, this clonotype turned up a few times. The chain employs TRBV15 and TRBJ2-7; 7 bases agree with TRBD1. CDR3 size: 15 residues. Germline lookup yields CDR1 LNHNV and CDR2 YYDKDF (reference sequence). Trimming took 2 bases from V and 0 from J; bases not matched to a gene: 4. CDR3 DNA sequence: TGTGCCACCAGCAGATCCAAGGGGGCCTCCTACGAGCAGTACTTC. The encoded protein is CATSRSKGASYEQYF.

This clonotype was recorded a few times. V is TRBV10-2 and J is TRBJ2-3, with 7 bases lining up with TRBD2. Per germline, CDR1 WSHSY and CDR2 SAAADI. Trimming removed 6 bases from V and 4 bases from J; junction bases left unmatched: 7. The CDR3 runs to 14 residues. The CDR3 DNA sequence: TGCGCCAGCAGGGAAACGGGAGGCCCAGATACGCAGTATTTT. As protein: CASRETGGPDTQYF.